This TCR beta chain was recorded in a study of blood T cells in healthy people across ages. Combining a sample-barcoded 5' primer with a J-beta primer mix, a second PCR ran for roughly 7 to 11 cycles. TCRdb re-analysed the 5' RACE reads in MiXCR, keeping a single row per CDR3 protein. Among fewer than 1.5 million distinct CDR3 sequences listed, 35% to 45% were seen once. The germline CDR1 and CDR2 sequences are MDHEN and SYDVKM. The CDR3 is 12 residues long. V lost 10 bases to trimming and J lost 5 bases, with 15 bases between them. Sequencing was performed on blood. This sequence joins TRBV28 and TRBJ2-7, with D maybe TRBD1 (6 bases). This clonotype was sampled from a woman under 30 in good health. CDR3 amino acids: CAIKQGVDEQYF. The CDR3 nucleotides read TGTGCCATCAAACAGGGTGTCGACGAGCAGTACTTC.